This TCR beta chain was sequenced during a study of cytomegalovirus exposure and HLA in healthy donors. Turning to this clone: Its target is unknown.

Study results and limitations: Common viral pathogens seemed to be connected with several of the most significant clusters, according to a later analysis. Available immune exposure information was restricted to CMV serostatus only. In vitro work confirmed that a few CMV-associated chains recognize CMV antigens. Equally common other TCR beta chains were less clonally expanded than HLA-associated ones, a later analysis found.

The CDR3 runs to 13 residues. Trimming took 4 bases from V and 2 from J; bases not matched to a gene: 2. The germline V gene encodes CDR1 LGHNA and CDR2 YNFKEQ. Amplification used 60 Vbeta primers and 13 Jbeta primers. Generated by immunoSEQ multiplex PCR, the TCRdb table keeps only in-frame clones and is missing some. Of 95,000 to 150,000 clones in the sample, around three quarters were seen once. The source of this sequence is a young man in good health and CMV-seropositive. Material for sequencing was PBMCs. V is TRBV4-2 and J is TRBJ2-7, with 7 bases lining up with TRBD2. CDR3 bases: TGTGCCAGCAGCCGAGGACTAGCCTACGAGCAGTACTTC. Encoded protein: CASSRGLAYEQYF.